Following are 11 T cell receptor beta chains from one sample sequenced in a study of blood T cell repertoires in COVID-19. The assay was immunoSEQ multiplex PCR, and TCRdb's table has in-frame clones only and misses some. The sample has 95,000 to 150,000 clones, over 75% seen once. Sequencing input: peripheral blood. The receptors originated from a man in his sixties with acute or convalescent COVID-19.

The rearrangement links TRBV19 to TRBJ1-1, with a tentative D call TRBD1 (5 bases). CDR1 is LNHDA, CDR2 SQIVND, per germline (reference sequence). The V end lost 1 base, the J end lost 5 bases, and 8 bases lay between the germline ends. The CDR3 sequence is 13 residues long. In nucleotides, the CDR3 is TGTGCCAGTAGTATAGGGACACCGACTGAAGCTTTCTTT. Amino acids: CASSIGTPTEAFF.

The chain carries TRBV28 and TRBJ1-6; possibly TRBD1 for D (5 bases). CDR1 is MDHEN and CDR2 is SYDVKM in the germline V gene. This CDR3 comprises 16 residues. V shed 5 bases and J shed 3 bases, with 14 bases lying between them. CDR3 amino acids: CASSTAGGDYNSPLHF. In nucleotides, the CDR3 is TGTGCCAGCAGTACTGCGGGGGGGGACTATAATTCACCCCTCCACTTT. Full variable domain (rest looked up from reference TRBV28 and TRBJ1-6): DVKVTQSSRYLVKRTGEKVFLECVQDMDHENMFWYRQDPGLGLRLIYFSYDVKMKEKGDIPEGYSVSREKKERFSLILESASTNQTSMYLCASSTAGGDYNSPLHFGNGTRLTVT.

The chain is built from TRBV7-9 and TRBJ2-7; 10 bases line up with TRBD1. J lost 2 bases, V lost 4 bases, and 8 bases had no gene match. CDR3 length equals 16 residues. From germline, CDR1 is SEHNR and CDR2 FQNEAQ (reference sequence). The CDR3 is CASSWPDGTGAYEQYF. The DNA for the CDR3 is TGTGCCAGCAGCTGGCCAGACGGGACAGGGGCCTACGAGCAGTACTTC.

This clone was picked up many times. The genes are TRBV15 and TRBJ2-2; 12 positions agree with TRBD1. Germline V gene lookup returns CDR1 LNHNV and CDR2 YYDKDF (reference sequence). The junction had 9 bases not matched to a gene; V was cut back by 7 bases and J by 0 bases. The length of the CDR3 is 18 residues. CDR3 protein: CATNAGTGGSANTGELFF. The CDR3 DNA follows: TGTGCCACCAATGCCGGGACAGGGGGCTCGGCGAACACCGGGGAGCTGTTTTTT.

This rearrangement joins TRBV18 to TRBJ2-1, with no clear D. The germline V gene encodes CDR1 KGHSH and CDR2 LQKENI. This CDR3 contains 13 residues. Trimming shortened V by 2 bases and J by 9 bases, and 11 bases separated the two germline ends. DNA of the CDR3: TGTGCCAGCTCACCAGGTCAGGATGGTGAGCAGTTCTTC. It encodes CASSPGQDGEQFF.

This chain connects TRBV5-6 to TRBJ2-7, with 9 bases matching TRBD2. In germline, CDR1 is SGHDT, CDR2 YYEEEE. V gave up 0 bases and J gave up 6 bases; unmatched junction bases: 13. The CDR3 consists of 17 residues. DNA of the CDR3: TGTGCCAGCAGCTTGGTCGGCGGGAGGGCCTTTGGGCGCGAGCAGTACTTC. Residues: CASSLVGGRAFGREQYF.

The CDR3 nucleotides are TGTGCCAGCAGCCAGGGACTAGCGGTCTCCGGGGAGCTGTTTTTT. This encodes CASSQGLAVSGELFF. The V gene is TRBV16, the J gene TRBJ2-2; 11 bases agree with TRBD2. Germline assignment: CDR1 KGHSY and CDR2 FQNENV. V lost 3 bases and J lost 6; bases outside the gene matches: 3. This CDR3 is 15 amino acids long.

This chain connects TRBV7-3 to TRBJ2-7; D is undetermined. V dropped 1 base and J dropped 5 bases, with 9 bases sitting between them. The CDR3 sequence is 13 residues long. CDR1 is SGHTA and CDR2 is FQGTGA in the germline V gene. The CDR3 protein is CASSLSQSNEQYF. The CDR3, as DNA: TGTGCCAGCAGCTTAAGTCAGTCAAACGAGCAGTACTTC.

This clone has only a few counts. The chain couples TRBV9 to TRBJ2-3; D not resolved. Trimming cost V 0 bases and J 0 bases, with 5 bases left between them. Per germline, CDR1 SGDLS and CDR2 YYNGEE. The CDR3 has 14 amino acids. CDR3 in DNA: TGTGCCAGCAGCGTAGGACTGAGCACAGATACGCAGTATTTT. Its protein product is CASSVGLSTDTQYF.

This sequence joins TRBV5-6 and TRBJ2-7; 7 bases line up with TRBD2. The CDR3 runs to 17 residues. Trimming removed 4 bases from V and 0 bases from J; junction bases left unmatched: 13. The V gene's germline CDR1 is SGHDT and CDR2 YYEEEE. CDR3 residues: CASSGEGQANPSYEQYF. The CDR3 nucleotides are TGTGCCAGCAGCGGGGAGGGGCAGGCGAATCCCTCCTACGAGCAGTACTTC.

The chain links TRBV27 to TRBJ2-7; possibly TRBD1 for D (6 bases). Between the trimmed V and J ends, which lost 8 bases and 0 bases, there was a span of 14 bases. CDR1 is MNHEY, CDR2 SMNVEV, per germline (reference sequence). The length of the CDR3 is 14 residues. Here the CDR3 reads CASRDIKSSYEQYF. CDR3 coding DNA: TGTGCCAGCCGGGACATAAAAAGCTCCTACGAGCAGTACTTC.